This TCR beta chain was captured in a study of radiotherapy plus CTLA-4 blockade in lung cancer. Points from the study as a whole: TCR clones from tumors expanded in blood after radiotherapy plus ipilimumab.

Profiled with immunoSEQ multiplex PCR; TCRdb holds only in-frame clones, not every one. The table has around 22,000 clones, around 70% seen once; the top ten hold 3% to 4%. Germline V gives CDR1 LNHDA, CDR2 SQIVND (reference sequence). The V gene end was trimmed by 1 base and the J gene end by 0 bases; junction bases not matched to a gene: 6. The CDR3 totals 17 residues. Comment on this clone: The target antigen is unknown.

The gene calls are TRBV19 and TRBJ2-3; TRBD2 matches at 8 bases. The receptor comes from a human donor with non-small cell lung cancer whose response to radiotherapy plus ipilimumab could not be evaluated. The sequencing used peripheral blood, collected from a patient treated with radiotherapy plus ipilimumab. Written as DNA, the CDR3 is TGTGCCAGTAGTATAGGGACTAGCAGTGCGAGCACAGATACGCAGTATTTT. This gives the protein CASSIGTSSASTDTQYF. The full variable domain, its missing parts supplied by reference TRBV19 and TRBJ2-3, is DGGITQSPKYLFRKEGQNVTLSCEQNLNHDAMYWYRQDPGQGLRLIYYSQIVNDFQKGDIAEGYSVSREKKESFPLTVTSAQKNPTAFYLCASSIGTSSASTDTQYFGPGTRLTVL.